This T cell receptor beta chain was documented in a study of cytomegalovirus exposure and HLA in healthy donors. The PCR made use of 60 Vbeta and 13 Jbeta primers. Sequencing used immunoSEQ multiplex PCR; TCRdb keeps in-frame clones, though not all of them. The data contain 55,000 to 80,000 clones, about 70% of them singletons. This CDR3 has 13 amino acids. From germline, CDR1 is SGHTA and CDR2 FQGNSA. Deletions cut 1 base from V and 6 bases from J, with 9 bases between. The sample comprised PBMCs. This TCR was recovered from a woman aged 25 to 39 in good health and CMV-seronegative. The chain carries TRBV7-2 and TRBJ2-5; tentative D call: TRBD2 (6 bases). DNA of the CDR3: TGTGCCAGCAGCTTAGGACTAGGAAAGACCCAGTACTTC. Its protein product is CASSLGLGKTQYF.